A selection of T cell receptor beta chains follows, all from one sample in a study of cytomegalovirus exposure and HLA in healthy donors. Sequencing used immunoSEQ multiplex PCR; TCRdb keeps in-frame clones, though not all of them. The sample has roughly 60,000 clones; about 73% are singletons. Material for sequencing was PBMCs. The receptors were sampled from a woman aged 60 to 75 in good health and CMV-seropositive. Both conserved end residues are part of each CDR3. Each record gives: clone size, V gene, D gene, J gene, CDR3 DNA, CDR3 protein. A D gene is named only where the DNA matches it firmly. Size is stated for part of the rows, as once, few or many counts, or as a class when the clone is expanded.

once	TRBV6-1	TRBD1	TRBJ2-7	TGTGCCAGCAGGAAGGACAGGGACTCCTACGAGCAGTACTTC	CASRKDRDSYEQYF
.	TRBV7-8	.	TRBJ1-4	TGTGCCAGCAGCTTCAGATCAACTAATGAAAAACTGTTTTTT	CASSFRSTNEKLFF
few	TRBV10-3	TRBD1	TRBJ1-1	TGTGCCATCAAAGGTGACACAGGGGGCGGACCAGGGATGGCTTTCTTT	CAIKGDTGGGPGMAFF
many	TRBV5-1	TRBD1	TRBJ1-3	TGCGCCAGCAGCTTCCTCTCTGGACAGGGAAACTCTGGAAACACCATATATTTT	CASSFLSGQGNSGNTIYF
.	TRBV19	TRBD2	TRBJ2-7	TGTGCCAGTAGTTCACAGCGGGGCTACGAGCAGTACTTC	CASSSQRGYEQYF
.	TRBV13	TRBD2	TRBJ2-3	TGTGCCAGCAGCGCCCGACTAGCGGGGAGCACAGATACGCAGTATTTT	CASSARLAGSTDTQYF
many	TRBV11-2	.	TRBJ1-2	TGTGCCAGCAGCTTACAGGGGTTAGCCTATGGCTACACCTTC	CASSLQGLAYGYTF
once	TRBV6-6	.	TRBJ2-7	TGTGCCAGTACAGGGACCGCCTACGAGCAGTACTTC	CASTGTAYEQYF
few	TRBV2	.	TRBJ2-1	TGTGCCAGCAGTGATTCAGGGAACGGGCAGTTCTTC	CASSDSGNGQFF
.	TRBV14	TRBD1	TRBJ1-1	TGTGCCAGCAGCCAACTCAGCCAGGGGGCGTTTGAAGCTTTCTTT	CASSQLSQGAFEAFF
.	TRBV20-1	TRBD1	TRBJ1-1	TGCAGTGCTCTGGGACAGACCGAAGCTTTCTTT	CSALGQTEAFF
.	TRBV12-2	.	TRBJ1-4	TGTGCAAGTCGCTTAGCCCTATTGGTAGAGGACTCAACTAATGAAAAACTGTTTTTT	CASRLALLVEDSTNEKLFF
once	TRBV30	TRBD1	TRBJ1-3	TGTGCCTGGAAGGGACAGGGGGCCTACACCATATATTTT	CAWKGQGAYTIYF
.	TRBV7-9	.	TRBJ1-1	TGTGCCAGCAGCCGTGGGGCAGGGGACACTGAAGCTTTCTTT	CASSRGAGDTEAFF
.	TRBV18	.	TRBJ2-7	TGTGCCAGCTCACCCGACAGGCGATCCTACGAGCAGTACTTC	CASSPDRRSYEQYF
.	TRBV7-9	.	TRBJ1-1	TGTGCCAGCAGATTAGGGGCAGGGAACACTGAAGCTTTCTTT	CASRLGAGNTEAFF
.	TRBV7-8	.	TRBJ1-1	TGTGCCAGCCGGTTGAGGTGGGTGGATGACACTGAAGCTTTCTTT	CASRLRWVDDTEAFF
few	TRBV2	.	TRBJ2-3	TGTGCCAGGTCTAGCACAGATACGCAGTATTTT	CARSSTDTQYF
.	TRBV6-1	.	TRBJ1-4	TGTGCCAGCAGTGCGACAGCAACTAATGAAAAACTGTTTTTT	CASSATATNEKLFF
few	TRBV7-8	TRBD2	TRBJ2-2	TGTGCCAGCAGCATGCCCCTGGGACTAGCGGGGGGCCTTAACACCGGGGAGCTGTTTTTT	CASSMPLGLAGGLNTGELFF
.	TRBV6-5	.	TRBJ1-2	TGTGCCAGCACCACCGGAGGAGCGGGGGGCTACACCTTC	CASTTGGAGGYTF
.	TRBV6-5	.	TRBJ1-2	TGTGCCAGCAGTTACCAGGGGTATGGCTACACCTTC	CASSYQGYGYTF
.	TRBV11-2	.	TRBJ2-7	TGTGCCAGCAGCTTGAGTCCGTCCCGCGAGCAGTACTTC	CASSLSPSREQYF